This TCR beta chain was retrieved from a study of blood T cell repertoires in COVID-19. Overall study: T cells, B-cell-depleted T cells, or PBMCs supplied cDNA or gDNA.

Trimming cost V 0 bases and J 1 base; bases outside gene matches: 4. The CDR3 spans 19 residues. The Seattle patients, enrolled during active infection, were followed longitudinally. Per the original methods: The assay estimated nucleated cells by amplifying reference gene primers. Method: immunoSEQ multiplex PCR; TCRdb's copy keeps in-frame clones and lacks some. From that table come the V and J calls and clone size; the DNA was used to work out D and trimming. This sample has around 150,000 clones, with about 88% found just once. This sequence was found in a human donor with COVID-19, enrolled during active disease. The donor label of this sample is uncertain. Specimen: peripheral blood. V usage is TRBV23-1 and J usage is TRBJ2-6; 12 bases fit TRBD1. TRBV23-1 is an ORF for which the function is uncertain. CDR3 bases: TGCGCCAGCAGTCAATCTGGGGACAGGGGGCTGTCTGGGGCCAACGTCCTGACTTTC. As protein: CASSQSGDRGLSGANVLTF.